This T cell receptor beta chain is drawn from a study of T cell responses to AZD1222 COVID-19 vaccine. The wider study: Second doses at about 4 or about 12 weeks were pooled. Study results and caveats: Sampling captured repertoires only after the peak T cell response. Among AZD1222 vaccinees, only six were seropositive at baseline. White British people made up most donors, females outnumbered males, and clonal diversity was possibly underestimated.

Trimming took 10 bases from V and 1 from J, leaving 13 bases between them. The CDR3 is made up of 14 amino acids. Germline V CDR1 and CDR2: SEHNR, FQNEAQ (reference sequence). Regarding this clone: Its cognate antigen is unknown. Other DNA sequences in the sample encode the same CDR3.

The repertoire was sequenced with immunoSEQ multiplex PCR; TCRdb's copy has only in-frame clones and lacks some. The sample lists 100,000 or so clones, approximately 91% occurring once. Sequences were derived from peripheral blood, sampled on day 0 of AZD1222 vaccination. The chain combines TRBV7-9 with TRBJ2-2; D may match TRBD1 or TRBD2 (5 bases each). This receptor was identified in an adult in good health. CDR3 sequence reads: CATRGTGNTGELFF. The CDR3 DNA reads TGTGCCACCCGAGGGACGGGGAACACCGGGGAGCTGTTTTTT. The full variable domain, its missing parts supplied by reference TRBV7-9 and TRBJ2-2, is DTGVSQNPRHKITKRGQNVTFRCDPISEHNRLYWYRQTLGQGPEFLTYFQNEAQLEKSRLLSDRFSAERPKGSFSTLEIQRTEQGDSAMYLCATRGTGNTGELFFGEGSRLTVL.